This record looks at one T cell receptor beta chain sequence and its context. In the authors' workflow: From reference gene primer amplification, estimates of nucleated cell counts were derived. Sequencing used immunoSEQ multiplex PCR; TCRdb keeps in-frame clones, though not all of them. V, J and clone size derive from that table, while D and trimming were established from the DNA sequence. The top ten hold around 3.3% of the sample, which has approximately 110,000 clones, around 85% seen once. There are 11 residues in the CDR3. The germline V and J ends were trimmed by 5 bases and 7 bases, with 8 bases remaining between them. Germline CDR1 and CDR2: SGHTA and FQGNSA. The sample originates from a study of blood T cell repertoires in COVID-19. Looking at the study overall: T cells, B-cell-depleted T cells, or PBMCs provided the cDNA or gDNA that served as material.

Seattle researchers signed up patients amid active infection and tracked them longitudinally. Sequences were obtained from peripheral blood. The origin of this receptor is an elderly woman with COVID-19, enrolled during active disease. V gene TRBV7-2 combines with J gene TRBJ1-2; D remains unclear. CDR3 in amino acids: CASSTLVGYTF. The CDR3 nucleotides read TGTGCCAGCAGCACCCTAGTTGGCTACACCTTC.